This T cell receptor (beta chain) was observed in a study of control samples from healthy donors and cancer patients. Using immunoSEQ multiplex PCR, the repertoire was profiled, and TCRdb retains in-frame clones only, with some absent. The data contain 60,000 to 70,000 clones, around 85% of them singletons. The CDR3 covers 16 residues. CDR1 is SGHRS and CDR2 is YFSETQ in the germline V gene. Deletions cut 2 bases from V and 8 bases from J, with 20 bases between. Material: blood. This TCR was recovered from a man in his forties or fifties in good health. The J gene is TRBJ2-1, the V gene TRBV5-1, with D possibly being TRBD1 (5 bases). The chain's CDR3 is CASSLGRQGIGDEQFF. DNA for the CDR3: TGCGCCAGCAGCTTAGGGCGGCAGGGAATTGGCGATGAGCAGTTCTTC.